The T cell receptor (beta chain) described here comes from a study of identical twins. This clonotype has just one count. Its cognate antigen is unknown. TCRdb re-derived calls from the 5' RACE reads in MiXCR, one entry per CDR3 protein. The sample carries some 760,000 distinct CDR3 sequences, about 20% recorded once. Findings of the study overall: Within monozygotic twins, out-of-frame TCR alpha sharing was underestimated by the models.

Trimming took off 0 bases at V and 0 bases at J, with 15 bases between the two ends. The CDR3 sequence is 18 residues long. Germline lookup yields CDR1 SGHDN and CDR2 FVKESK. These data also featured in a second study, about T cells expressing NK-cell markers. That work states: Several of the experiments relied on an anti-gamma-delta TCR antibody so that only alpha-beta TCR T cells were sorted. Whether the expanded NKG2C+ T cell clones recognized HCMV remained unclear.

The sequence came from a woman between 18 and 29 years old in good health. The sequenced sample was PBMCs. V is TRBV14 and J is TRBJ2-1; D is uncertain. The CDR3 DNA reads TGTGCCAGCAGCCAAGATTTGCGAATGGGATACTCCTACAATGAGCAGTTCTTC. Amino acid sequence: CASSQDLRMGYSYNEQFF.